This entry lists 17 T cell receptor beta chains sequenced from one sample in a study of shared clonotypes between healthy human individuals. Assay used: immunoSEQ multiplex PCR; TCRdb lists only in-frame clones, some missing. The sample has millions of clones, over 85% seen once. Specimen: naive CD4+ T cells sorted from blood. Subset specified: CD45RA+ positively selected. These receptors all stem from a man aged 18 to 30 in good health.

This rearrangement joins TRBV11-3 to TRBJ2-7, with D possibly matching TRBD2 (5 bases). The CDR3 extends over 14 amino acids. V lost 5 bases and J lost 0, with 11 bases in between. Germline V lookup: CDR1 SGHNT, CDR2 YENEEA. The CDR3 loop reads CASSRGSGSYEQYF. As DNA, the CDR3 is TGTGCCAGCAGCCGCGGGTCCGGCTCCTACGAGCAGTACTTC.

The sample holds one count of this clone. In the same sample, other DNA sequences code for this CDR3. The genes are TRBV6-4 and TRBJ2-3; 15 bases are shared with TRBD2. Germline V CDR1 and CDR2: MRHNA, SNTAGT. The CDR3 is made up of 16 amino acids. With V trimmed by 5 bases and J by 3 bases, 3 bases remained unmatched. The CDR3 here is CASSPGLAGGTDTQYF. The CDR3 DNA sequence: TGTGCCAGCAGTCCCGGACTAGCGGGGGGGACAGATACGCAGTATTTT.

This clone was counted only a few times. This sequence joins TRBV19 and TRBJ2-2, with D perhaps matching TRBD1 or TRBD2 (5 bases each). This CDR3 is built from 16 residues. V lost 7 bases, J lost 6 bases, and 21 bases lay in between. Germline V gene sequence: CDR1 LNHDA, CDR2 SQIVND (reference sequence). CDR3 DNA: TGTGCCAGTAAGGATTCAGGGAGAAGGCACCCCGGGGAGCTGTTTTTT. It codes for CASKDSGRRHPGELFF.

The genes are TRBV5-1 and TRBJ1-2; D uncertain. The CDR3 spans 14 residues. The germline V gene has CDR1 SGHRS and CDR2 YFSETQ. V dropped 5 bases and J dropped 0 bases, with 11 bases sitting between them. For the CDR3, the DNA is TGCGCCAGCAGTCCGACCTTACCTAACTATGGCTACACCTTC. This gives the protein CASSPTLPNYGYTF.

This clone was seen just once. This chain joins TRBV7-2 and TRBJ1-3, with D unresolved. V lost 1 base to trimming and J lost 4 bases, with 14 bases between them. This CDR3 region has 16 residues. Germline V gene lookup returns CDR1 SGHTA and CDR2 FQGNSA. CDR3 sequence reads: CASSLVSWTAGNTIYF. CDR3 in DNA: TGTGCCAGCAGCTTAGTTTCGTGGACGGCAGGAAACACCATATATTTT.

CDR3 DNA sequence: TGTGCCAGCAGGAGAGGTACTGAAACCTACGAGCAGTACTTC. This encodes CASRRGTETYEQYF. V gene TRBV2 combines with J gene TRBJ2-7; no clear D. The ends were cut back, 6 bases at V and 2 bases at J, with 14 bases in the middle. The CDR3 has 14 amino acids. Germline CDR1 is SNHLY and CDR2 is FYNNEI.

The V call is TRBV25-1, the J call TRBJ1-3; 9 bases agree with TRBD1. With V trimmed by 6 bases and J by 4 bases, 7 bases remained unmatched. CDR3 size: 15 residues. In germline, CDR1 is MGHDK, CDR2 SYGVNS. The CDR3 loop reads CASSPWTGDGNTIYF. For the CDR3, the DNA is TGTGCCAGCAGCCCTTGGACAGGGGACGGAAACACCATATATTTT.

The chain employs TRBV5-1 and TRBJ2-3; D may be TRBD2 (6 bases). CDR1 and CDR2 (germline): SGHRS, YFSETQ. V dropped 2 bases and J dropped 5 bases, with 12 bases sitting between them. CDR3 size: 14 residues. The CDR3 DNA reads TGCGCCAGCAGCTTCCGGGACTCCCAAGATACGCAGTATTTT. It is translated as CASSFRDSQDTQYF. Full variable domain (rest looked up from reference TRBV5-1 and TRBJ2-3): KAGVTQTPRYLIKTRGQQVTLSCSPISGHRSVSWYQQTPGQGLQFLFEYFSETQRNKGNFPGRFSGRQFSNSRSEMNVSTLELGDSALYLCASSFRDSQDTQYFGPGTRLTVL.

The V gene is TRBV25-1, the J gene TRBJ2-5, with unresolved D. Germline V gene data show CDR1 as MGHDK and CDR2 as SYGVNS. This CDR3 spans 14 amino acids. V was clipped by 6 bases and J by 5 bases, with 16 bases between them. CDR3 in DNA: TGTGCCAGCAGCGGAATGGGGTTATACGAGACCCAGTACTTC. Protein sequence: CASSGMGLYETQYF.

The J gene is TRBJ1-2, the V gene TRBV4-1; D is perhaps TRBD1 (5 bases). CDR1 is MGHRA and CDR2 is YSYEKL in the germline V gene. CDR3 length equals 15 residues. V lost 2 bases and J lost 3, with 13 bases in between. DNA for the CDR3: TGCGCCAGCAGCCAATTTGGGGGACCATACTATGGCTACACCTTC. The encoded protein is CASSQFGGPYYGYTF.

In nucleotides, the CDR3 is TGTGCCACCAGCGGCACAGGCCAGGCAAGAAATGAAAAACTGTTTTTT. Translation: CATSGTGQARNEKLFF. This sequence joins TRBV15 and TRBJ1-4, with D possibly being TRBD1 (5 bases). The CDR3 length is 16 residues. Trimming took off 5 bases at V and 5 bases at J, with 18 bases between the two ends. Germline values: CDR1 LNHNV, CDR2 YYDKDF (reference sequence).

The table lists this clone with a count of one. This chain connects TRBV6-6 to TRBJ2-3; TRBD1 aligns across 10 bases. This CDR3 has 16 amino acids. Per the germline V gene, CDR1 is MNHNY and CDR2 is SVGAGI (reference sequence). The V gene end was trimmed by 0 bases and the J gene end by 5 bases; junction bases not matched to a gene: 5. The CDR3 bases are TGTGCCAGCAGTTACTCGCGACAGGGGGCGGGAGATACGCAGTATTTT. Amino acids: CASSYSRQGAGDTQYF.

The rearrangement links TRBV6-1 to TRBJ2-1; TRBD2 is a possible D gene (5 bases). This CDR3 has 15 amino acids. Germline-derived CDR1 and CDR2 are MNHNS and SASEGT. Between the trimmed V and J ends, which lost 5 bases and 11 bases, there was a span of 22 bases. CDR3 nucleotide sequence: TGTGCCAGCAGTTCCCTCACCCCCGGACTCGAGAAGCAGTTCTTC. As protein: CASSSLTPGLEKQFF.

The gene calls are TRBV30 and TRBJ2-3, with D perhaps matching TRBD1 or TRBD2 (5 bases each). CDR3 size: 15 residues. The germline V and J ends were trimmed by 4 bases and 7 bases, with 21 bases remaining between them. Germline V gene lookup returns CDR1 GTSNPN and CDR2 SVGIG (reference sequence). The CDR3 region is CAWTQRGSLWNTQYF. In DNA, the CDR3 is TGTGCCTGGACTCAGAGGGGCAGTTTGTGGAATACGCAGTATTTT.

This chain joins TRBV4-2 and TRBJ2-1; D might be TRBD2 (5 bases). Germline assignment: CDR1 LGHNA and CDR2 YNFKEQ. The CDR3 runs 13 residues. V lost 2 bases and J 4 bases, leaving 6 bases between the germline ends. The CDR3 region has the DNA TGTGCCAGCAGCCAACGGGGATACAATGAGCAGTTCTTC. This translates into CASSQRGYNEQFF.

The chain is built from TRBV9 and TRBJ1-3; D ambiguous. In germline, CDR1 is SGDLS, CDR2 YYNGEE. The CDR3 has 18 residues. The germline V and J ends were trimmed by 0 bases and 3 bases, with 19 bases remaining between them. The chain's CDR3 is CASSVARFWGRVGNTIYF. CDR3 DNA: TGTGCCAGCAGCGTAGCTCGTTTCTGGGGTAGGGTTGGAAACACCATATATTTT.

The chain links TRBV6-6 to TRBJ1-5, with D possibly matching TRBD1 (6 bases). Germline V CDR1 and CDR2: MNHNY, SVGAGI (reference sequence). The CDR3 runs to 14 residues. V shed 2 bases and J shed 7 bases, with 12 bases lying between them. The CDR3 bases are TGTGCCAGCAGTTACCGGGGGGCGCGACAGCCCCAGCATTTT. This translates into CASSYRGARQPQHF.